The table lists the clone carrying this T cell receptor (beta chain) with many counts. The antigen is not known. Diagnoses used clinical symptoms, serum thyroxine and TRAb, thyroid ultrasound and orbital computed tomography. These data originate in a study of T cells in Graves' hyperthyroidism and ophthalmopathy. General study results and limits: In blood, most of the thyroid clonotypes expanded above 0.001 were also present. Ophthalmopathy, which appeared later, was predicted by the model a median about 5.9 months before onset.

V lost 6 bases and J lost 8, with 22 bases in between. Germline CDR1 and CDR2: LNHDA and SQIVND (reference sequence). This CDR3 has 15 residues. The TCR beta CDR3 regions underwent amplification using RNA transcripts as the source. The study used the HTBI primer set for a first-round RT-PCR of the TCR CDR3. TCRdb re-analysed the multiplex PCR reads in MiXCR, keeping a single row per CDR3 protein. Of 550,000 to 700,000 distinct CDR3 sequences in the sample, around 45% were seen once. The chain combines TRBV19 with TRBJ1-2; D may be TRBD1 (6 bases). Sequences were obtained from peripheral blood or thyroid tissue (not recorded which). This clonotype originated in an adult woman with Graves' disease, either hyperthyroidism or ophthalmopathy (not recorded which). The CDR3 nucleotides read TGTGCCAGTAGATCTCCACAGGGTAGGAGTACAGGCTACACCTTC. It translates to CASRSPQGRSTGYTF.